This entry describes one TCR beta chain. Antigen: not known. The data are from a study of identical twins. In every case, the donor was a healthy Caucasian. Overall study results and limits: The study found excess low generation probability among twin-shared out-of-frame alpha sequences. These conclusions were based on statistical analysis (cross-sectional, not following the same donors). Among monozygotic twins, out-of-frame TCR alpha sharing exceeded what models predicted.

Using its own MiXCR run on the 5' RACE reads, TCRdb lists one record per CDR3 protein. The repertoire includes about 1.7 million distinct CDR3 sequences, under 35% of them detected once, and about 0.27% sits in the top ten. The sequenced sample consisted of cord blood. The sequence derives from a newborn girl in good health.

In DNA form, the CDR3 reads TGTGCCAGCAGTGCCCGACAGGCCTTAAGCACAGATACGCAGTATTTT. Protein: CASSARQALSTDTQYF. V usage is TRBV27 and J usage is TRBJ2-3; weak D call: TRBD1 (6 bases). Trimming cost V 5 bases and J 0 bases, with 15 bases left between them. In germline, CDR1 is MNHEY, CDR2 SMNVEV (reference sequence). The CDR3 is 16 residues long.